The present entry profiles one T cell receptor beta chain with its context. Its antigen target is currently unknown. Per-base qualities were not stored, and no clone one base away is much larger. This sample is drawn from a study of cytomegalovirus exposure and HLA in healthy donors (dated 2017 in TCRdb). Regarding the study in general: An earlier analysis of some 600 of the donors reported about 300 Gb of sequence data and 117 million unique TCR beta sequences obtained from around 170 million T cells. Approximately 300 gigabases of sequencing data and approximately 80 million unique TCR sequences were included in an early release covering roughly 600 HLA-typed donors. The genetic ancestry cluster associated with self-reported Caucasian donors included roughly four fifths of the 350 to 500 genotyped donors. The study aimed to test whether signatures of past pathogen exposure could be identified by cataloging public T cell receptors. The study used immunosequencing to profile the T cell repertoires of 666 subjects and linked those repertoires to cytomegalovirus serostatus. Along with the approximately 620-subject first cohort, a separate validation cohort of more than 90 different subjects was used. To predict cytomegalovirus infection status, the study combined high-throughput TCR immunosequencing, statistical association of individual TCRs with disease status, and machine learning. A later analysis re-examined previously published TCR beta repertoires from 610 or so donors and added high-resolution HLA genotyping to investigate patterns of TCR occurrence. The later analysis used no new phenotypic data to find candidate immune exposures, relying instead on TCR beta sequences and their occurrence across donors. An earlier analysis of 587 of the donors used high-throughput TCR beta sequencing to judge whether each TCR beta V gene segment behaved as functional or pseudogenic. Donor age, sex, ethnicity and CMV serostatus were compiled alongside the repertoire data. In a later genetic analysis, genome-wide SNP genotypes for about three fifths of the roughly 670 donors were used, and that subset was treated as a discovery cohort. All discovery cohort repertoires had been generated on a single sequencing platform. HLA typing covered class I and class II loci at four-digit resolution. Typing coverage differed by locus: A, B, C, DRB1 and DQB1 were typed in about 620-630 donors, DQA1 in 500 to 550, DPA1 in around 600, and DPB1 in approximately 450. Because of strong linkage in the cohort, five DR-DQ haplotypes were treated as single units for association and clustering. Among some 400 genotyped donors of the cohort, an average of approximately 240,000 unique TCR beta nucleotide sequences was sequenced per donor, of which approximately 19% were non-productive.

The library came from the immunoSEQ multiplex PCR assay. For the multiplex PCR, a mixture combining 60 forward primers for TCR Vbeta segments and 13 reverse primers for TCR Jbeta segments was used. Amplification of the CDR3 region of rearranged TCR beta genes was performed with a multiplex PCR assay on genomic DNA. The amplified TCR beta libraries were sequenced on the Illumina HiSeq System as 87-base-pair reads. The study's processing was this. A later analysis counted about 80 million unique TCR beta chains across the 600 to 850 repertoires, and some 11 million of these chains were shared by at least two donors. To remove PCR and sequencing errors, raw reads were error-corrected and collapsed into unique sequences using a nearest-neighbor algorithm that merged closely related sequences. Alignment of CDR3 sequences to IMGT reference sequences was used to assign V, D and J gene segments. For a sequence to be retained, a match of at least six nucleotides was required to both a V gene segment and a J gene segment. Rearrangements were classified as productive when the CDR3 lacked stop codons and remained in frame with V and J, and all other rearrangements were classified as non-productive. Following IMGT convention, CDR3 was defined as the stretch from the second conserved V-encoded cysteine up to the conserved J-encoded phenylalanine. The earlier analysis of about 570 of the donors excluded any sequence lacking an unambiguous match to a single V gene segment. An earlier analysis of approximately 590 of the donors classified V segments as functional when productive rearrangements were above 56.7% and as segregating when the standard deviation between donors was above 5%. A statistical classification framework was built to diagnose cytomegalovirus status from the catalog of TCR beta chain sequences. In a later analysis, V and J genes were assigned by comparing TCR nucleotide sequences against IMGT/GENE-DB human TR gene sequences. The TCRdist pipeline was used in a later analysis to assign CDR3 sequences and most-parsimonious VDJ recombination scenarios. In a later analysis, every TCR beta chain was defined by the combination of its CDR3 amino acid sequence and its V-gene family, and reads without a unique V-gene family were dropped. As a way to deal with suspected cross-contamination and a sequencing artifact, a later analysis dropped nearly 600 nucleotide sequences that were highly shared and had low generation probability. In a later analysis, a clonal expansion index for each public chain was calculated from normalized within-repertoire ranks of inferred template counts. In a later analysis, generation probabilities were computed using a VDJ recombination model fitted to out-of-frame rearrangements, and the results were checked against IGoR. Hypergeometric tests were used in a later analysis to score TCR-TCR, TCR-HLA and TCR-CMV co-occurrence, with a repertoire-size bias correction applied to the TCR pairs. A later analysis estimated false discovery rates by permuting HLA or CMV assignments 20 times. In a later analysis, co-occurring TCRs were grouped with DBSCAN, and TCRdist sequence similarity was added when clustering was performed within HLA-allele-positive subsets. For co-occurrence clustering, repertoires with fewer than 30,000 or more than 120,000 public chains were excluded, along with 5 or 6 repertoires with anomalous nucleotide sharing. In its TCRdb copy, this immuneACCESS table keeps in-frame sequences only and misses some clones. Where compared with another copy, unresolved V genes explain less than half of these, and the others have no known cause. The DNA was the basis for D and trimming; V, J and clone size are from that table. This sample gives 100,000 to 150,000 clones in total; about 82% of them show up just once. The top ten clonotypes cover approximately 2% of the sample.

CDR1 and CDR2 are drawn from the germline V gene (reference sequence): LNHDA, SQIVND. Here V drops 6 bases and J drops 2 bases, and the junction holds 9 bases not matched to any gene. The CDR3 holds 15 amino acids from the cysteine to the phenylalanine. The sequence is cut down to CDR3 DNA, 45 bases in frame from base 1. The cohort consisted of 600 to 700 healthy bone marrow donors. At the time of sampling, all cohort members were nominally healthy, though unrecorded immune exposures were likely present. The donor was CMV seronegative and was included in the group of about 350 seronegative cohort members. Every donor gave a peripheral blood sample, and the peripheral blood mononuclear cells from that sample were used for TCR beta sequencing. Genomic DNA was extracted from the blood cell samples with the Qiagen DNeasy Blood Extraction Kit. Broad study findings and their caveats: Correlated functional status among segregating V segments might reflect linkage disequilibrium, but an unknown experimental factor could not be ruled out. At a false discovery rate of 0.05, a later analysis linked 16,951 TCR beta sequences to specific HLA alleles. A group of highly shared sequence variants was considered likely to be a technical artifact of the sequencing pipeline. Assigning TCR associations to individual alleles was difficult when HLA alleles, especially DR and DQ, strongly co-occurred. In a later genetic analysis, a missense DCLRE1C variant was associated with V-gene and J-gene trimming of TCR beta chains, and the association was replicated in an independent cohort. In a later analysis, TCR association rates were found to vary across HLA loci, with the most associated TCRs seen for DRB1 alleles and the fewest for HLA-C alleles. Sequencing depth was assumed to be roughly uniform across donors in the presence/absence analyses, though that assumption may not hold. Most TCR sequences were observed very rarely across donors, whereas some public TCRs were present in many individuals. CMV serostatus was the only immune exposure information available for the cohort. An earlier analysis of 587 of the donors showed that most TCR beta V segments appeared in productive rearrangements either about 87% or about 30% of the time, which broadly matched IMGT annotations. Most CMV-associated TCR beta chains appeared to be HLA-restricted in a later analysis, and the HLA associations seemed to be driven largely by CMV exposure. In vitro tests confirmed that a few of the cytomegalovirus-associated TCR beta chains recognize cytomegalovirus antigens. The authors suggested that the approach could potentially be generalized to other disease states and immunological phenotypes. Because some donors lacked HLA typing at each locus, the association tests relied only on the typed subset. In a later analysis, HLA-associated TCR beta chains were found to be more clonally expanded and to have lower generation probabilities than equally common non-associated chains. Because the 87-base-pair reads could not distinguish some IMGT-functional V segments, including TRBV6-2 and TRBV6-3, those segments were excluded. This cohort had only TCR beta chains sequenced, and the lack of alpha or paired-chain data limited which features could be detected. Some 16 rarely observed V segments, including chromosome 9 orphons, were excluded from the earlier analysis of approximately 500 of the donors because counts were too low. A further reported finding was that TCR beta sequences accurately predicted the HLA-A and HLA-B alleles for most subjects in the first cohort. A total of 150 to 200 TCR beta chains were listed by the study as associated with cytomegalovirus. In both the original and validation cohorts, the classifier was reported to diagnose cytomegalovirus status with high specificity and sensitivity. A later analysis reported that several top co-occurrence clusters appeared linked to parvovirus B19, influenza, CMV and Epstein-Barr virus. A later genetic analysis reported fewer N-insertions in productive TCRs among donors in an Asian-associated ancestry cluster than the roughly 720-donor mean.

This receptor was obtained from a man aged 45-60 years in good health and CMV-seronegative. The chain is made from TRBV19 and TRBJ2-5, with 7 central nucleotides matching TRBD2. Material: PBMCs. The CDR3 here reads CASRSEAGGQETQYF. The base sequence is TGTGCCAGTAGGTCAGAGGCCGGGGGGCAAGAGACCCAGTACTTC. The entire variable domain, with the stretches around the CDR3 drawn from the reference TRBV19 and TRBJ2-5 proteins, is DGGITQSPKYLFRKEGQNVTLSCEQNLNHDAMYWYRQDPGQGLRLIYYSQIVNDFQKGDIAEGYSVSREKKESFPLTVTSAQKNPTAFYLCASRSEAGGQETQYFGPGTRLLVL.